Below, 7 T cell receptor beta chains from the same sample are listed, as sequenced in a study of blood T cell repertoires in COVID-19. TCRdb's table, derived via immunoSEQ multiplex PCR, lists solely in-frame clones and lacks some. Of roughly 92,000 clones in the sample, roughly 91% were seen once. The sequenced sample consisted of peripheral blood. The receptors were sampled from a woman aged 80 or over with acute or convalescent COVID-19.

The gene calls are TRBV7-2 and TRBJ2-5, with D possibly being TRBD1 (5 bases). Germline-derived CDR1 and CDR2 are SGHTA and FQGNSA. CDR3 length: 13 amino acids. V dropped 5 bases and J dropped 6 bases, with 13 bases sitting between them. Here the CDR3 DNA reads TGTGCCAGCAGCCCTGGGGCGGTGAAGACCCAGTACTTC. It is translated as CASSPGAVKTQYF.

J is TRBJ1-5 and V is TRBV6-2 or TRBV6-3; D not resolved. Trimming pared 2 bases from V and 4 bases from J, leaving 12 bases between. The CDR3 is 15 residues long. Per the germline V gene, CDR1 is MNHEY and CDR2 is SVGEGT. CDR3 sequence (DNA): TGTGCCAGCAGTTACCCGGGTCGAGAAAATCAGCCCCAGCATTTT. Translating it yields CASSYPGRENQPQHF.

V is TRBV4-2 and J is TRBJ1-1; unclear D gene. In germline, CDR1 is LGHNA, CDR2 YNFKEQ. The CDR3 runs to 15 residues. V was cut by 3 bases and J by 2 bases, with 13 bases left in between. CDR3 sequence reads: CASSHLGRGNTEAFF. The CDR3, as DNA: TGTGCCAGCAGCCATCTAGGCCGGGGAAACACTGAAGCTTTCTTT.

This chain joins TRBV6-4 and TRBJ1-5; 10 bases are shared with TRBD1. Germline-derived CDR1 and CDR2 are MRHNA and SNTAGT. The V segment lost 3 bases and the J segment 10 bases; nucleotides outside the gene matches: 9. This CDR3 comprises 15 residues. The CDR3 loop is CASSETGTGASPQHF. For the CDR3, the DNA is TGTGCCAGCAGTGAGACCGGGACAGGGGCTTCACCCCAGCATTTT.

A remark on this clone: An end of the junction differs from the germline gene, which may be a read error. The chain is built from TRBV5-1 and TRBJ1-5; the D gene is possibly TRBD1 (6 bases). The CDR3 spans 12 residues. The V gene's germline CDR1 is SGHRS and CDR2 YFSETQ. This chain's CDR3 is CASSLEGGQLIF. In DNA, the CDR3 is TGCGCCAGCAGCTTGGAGGGTGGACAGCTAATTTTT.

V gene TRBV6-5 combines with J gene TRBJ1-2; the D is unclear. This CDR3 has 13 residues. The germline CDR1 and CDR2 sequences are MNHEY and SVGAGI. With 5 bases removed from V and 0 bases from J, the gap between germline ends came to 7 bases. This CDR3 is CASSQVPNYGYTF. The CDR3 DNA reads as TGTGCCAGCAGTCAGGTTCCTAACTATGGCTACACCTTC.

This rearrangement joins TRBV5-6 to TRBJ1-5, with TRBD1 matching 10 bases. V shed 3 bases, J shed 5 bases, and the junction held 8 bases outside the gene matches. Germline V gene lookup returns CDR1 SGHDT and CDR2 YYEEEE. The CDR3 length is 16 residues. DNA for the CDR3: TGTGCCAGCAGCTGGGGGGGACAGGGGAGGGATCAGCCCCAGCATTTT. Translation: CASSWGGQGRDQPQHF.